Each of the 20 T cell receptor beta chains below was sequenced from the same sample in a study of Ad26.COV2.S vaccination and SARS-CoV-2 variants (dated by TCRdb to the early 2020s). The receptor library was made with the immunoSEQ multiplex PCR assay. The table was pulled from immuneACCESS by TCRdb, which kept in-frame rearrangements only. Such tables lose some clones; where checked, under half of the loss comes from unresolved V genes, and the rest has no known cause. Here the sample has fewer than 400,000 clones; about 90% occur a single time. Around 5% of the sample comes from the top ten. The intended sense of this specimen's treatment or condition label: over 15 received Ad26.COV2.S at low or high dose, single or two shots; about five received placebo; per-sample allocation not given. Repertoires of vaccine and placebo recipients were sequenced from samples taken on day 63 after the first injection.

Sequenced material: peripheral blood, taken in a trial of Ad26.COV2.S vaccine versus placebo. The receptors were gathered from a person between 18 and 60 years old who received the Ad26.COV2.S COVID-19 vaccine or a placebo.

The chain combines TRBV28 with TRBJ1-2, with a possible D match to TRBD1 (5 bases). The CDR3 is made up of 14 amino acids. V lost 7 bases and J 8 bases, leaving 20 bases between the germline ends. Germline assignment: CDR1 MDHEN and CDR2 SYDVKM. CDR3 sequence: CASILGGDALGYTF. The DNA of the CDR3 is TGTGCCAGCATCTTGGGGGGTGACGCTTTAGGCTACACCTTC.

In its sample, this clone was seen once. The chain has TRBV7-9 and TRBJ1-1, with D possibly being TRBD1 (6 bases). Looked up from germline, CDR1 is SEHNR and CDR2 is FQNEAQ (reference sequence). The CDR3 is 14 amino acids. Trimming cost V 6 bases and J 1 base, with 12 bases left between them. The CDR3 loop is CASSQGSPNTEAFF. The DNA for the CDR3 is TGTGCCAGCAGTCAGGGGTCCCCGAACACTGAAGCTTTCTTT.

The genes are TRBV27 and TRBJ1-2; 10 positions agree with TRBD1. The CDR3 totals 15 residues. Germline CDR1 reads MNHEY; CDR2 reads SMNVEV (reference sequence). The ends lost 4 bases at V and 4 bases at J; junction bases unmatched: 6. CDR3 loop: CASSSGTGDPYGYTF. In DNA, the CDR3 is TGTGCCAGCAGTTCCGGGACAGGGGACCCCTATGGCTACACCTTC.

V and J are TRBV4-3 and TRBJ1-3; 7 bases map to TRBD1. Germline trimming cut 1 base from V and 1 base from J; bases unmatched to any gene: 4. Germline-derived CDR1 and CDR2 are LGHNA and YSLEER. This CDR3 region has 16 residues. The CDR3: CASSQGQGYSGNTIYF. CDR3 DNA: TGCGCCAGCAGCCAAGGACAGGGCTATTCTGGAAACACCATATATTTT.

In DNA, the CDR3 is TGTGCCAGCAGCCCCCGGACGGGCTCCGTATCCTACAATGAGCAGTTCTTC. Translated, it gives CASSPRTGSVSYNEQFF. The chain is built from TRBV7-2 and TRBJ2-1; D not resolved. Trimming removed 5 bases from V and 1 base from J, with 18 bases in between. CDR1 and CDR2 (germline): SGHTA, FQGNSA. The length of the CDR3 is 17 residues.

The CDR3 DNA reads TGTGCCAGCAGCAGACGACAGGGGGCGCAGGGCACAGATACGCAGTATTTT. Amino acids: CASSRRQGAQGTDTQYF. This chain links TRBV9 with TRBJ2-3, with 10 positions matching TRBD1. V was clipped by 4 bases and J by 1 base; unmatched bases: 9. The CDR3 covers 17 residues. Germline values: CDR1 SGDLS, CDR2 YYNGEE.

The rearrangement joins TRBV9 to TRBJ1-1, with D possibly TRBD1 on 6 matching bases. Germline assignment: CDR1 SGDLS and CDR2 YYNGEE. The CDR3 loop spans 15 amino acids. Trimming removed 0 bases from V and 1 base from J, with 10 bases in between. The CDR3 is CASSVASGANTEAFF. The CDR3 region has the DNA TGTGCCAGCAGCGTAGCCTCAGGGGCGAACACTGAAGCTTTCTTT.

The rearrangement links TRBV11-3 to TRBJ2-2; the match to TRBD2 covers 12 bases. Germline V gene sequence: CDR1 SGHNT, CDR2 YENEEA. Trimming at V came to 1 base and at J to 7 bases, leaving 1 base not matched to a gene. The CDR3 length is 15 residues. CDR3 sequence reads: CASSLGLAGDGELFF. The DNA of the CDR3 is TGTGCCAGCAGCTTAGGACTAGCGGGGGACGGGGAGCTGTTTTTT.

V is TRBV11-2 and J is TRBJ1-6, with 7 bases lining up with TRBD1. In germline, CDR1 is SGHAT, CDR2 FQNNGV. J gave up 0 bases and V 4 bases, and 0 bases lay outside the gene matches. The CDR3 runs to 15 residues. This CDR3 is CASSSGGSYNSPLHF. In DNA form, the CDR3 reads TGTGCCAGCAGCTCAGGGGGCTCCTATAATTCACCCCTCCACTTT.

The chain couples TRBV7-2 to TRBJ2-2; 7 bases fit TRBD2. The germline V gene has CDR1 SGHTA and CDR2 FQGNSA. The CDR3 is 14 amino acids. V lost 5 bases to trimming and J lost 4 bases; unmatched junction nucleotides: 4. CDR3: CASSPGGLTGELFF. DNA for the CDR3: TGTGCCAGCAGCCCGGGAGGCCTCACCGGGGAGCTGTTTTTT.

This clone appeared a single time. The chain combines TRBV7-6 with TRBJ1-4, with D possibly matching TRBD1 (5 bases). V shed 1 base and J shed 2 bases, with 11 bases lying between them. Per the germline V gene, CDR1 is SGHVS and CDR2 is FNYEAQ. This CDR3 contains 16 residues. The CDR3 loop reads CASSLEGRTTNEKLFF. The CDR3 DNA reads TGTGCCAGCAGCTTAGAGGGGCGGACCACTAATGAAAAACTGTTTTTT.

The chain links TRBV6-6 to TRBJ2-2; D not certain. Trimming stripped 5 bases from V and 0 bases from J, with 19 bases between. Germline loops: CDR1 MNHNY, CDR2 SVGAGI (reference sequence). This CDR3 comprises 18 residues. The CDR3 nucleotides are TGTGCCAGCAGTCCACAACGGTCGCGACTTACGAACACCGGGGAGCTGTTTTTT. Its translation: CASSPQRSRLTNTGELFF.

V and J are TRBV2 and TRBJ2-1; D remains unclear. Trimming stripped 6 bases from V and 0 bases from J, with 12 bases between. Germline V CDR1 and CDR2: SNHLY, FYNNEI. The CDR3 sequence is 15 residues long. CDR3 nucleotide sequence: TGTGCCAGCAGGTCATGGTCGAGCTCCTACAATGAGCAGTTCTTC. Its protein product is CASRSWSSSYNEQFF.

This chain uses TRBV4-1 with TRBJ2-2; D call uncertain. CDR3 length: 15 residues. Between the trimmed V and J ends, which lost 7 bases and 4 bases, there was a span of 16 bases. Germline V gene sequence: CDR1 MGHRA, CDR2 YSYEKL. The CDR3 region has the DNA TGCGCCAGCACCCCAAGTACCGGAATCACCGGGGAGCTGTTTTTT. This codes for CASTPSTGITGELFF.

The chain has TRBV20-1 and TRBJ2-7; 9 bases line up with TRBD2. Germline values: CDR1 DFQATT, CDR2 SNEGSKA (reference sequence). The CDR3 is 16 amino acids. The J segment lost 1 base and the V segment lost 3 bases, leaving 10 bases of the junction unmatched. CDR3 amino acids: CSASSPSGTPSYEQYF. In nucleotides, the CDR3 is TGCAGTGCTAGTAGCCCTAGCGGGACCCCATCCTACGAGCAGTACTTC.

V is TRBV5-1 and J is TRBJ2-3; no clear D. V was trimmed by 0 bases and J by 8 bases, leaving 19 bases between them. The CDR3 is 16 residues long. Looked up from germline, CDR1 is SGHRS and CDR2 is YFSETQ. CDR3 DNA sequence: TGCGCCAGCAGCTTGGCCCCAGAGGATACCTCAGGTACGCAGTATTTT. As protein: CASSLAPEDTSGTQYF.

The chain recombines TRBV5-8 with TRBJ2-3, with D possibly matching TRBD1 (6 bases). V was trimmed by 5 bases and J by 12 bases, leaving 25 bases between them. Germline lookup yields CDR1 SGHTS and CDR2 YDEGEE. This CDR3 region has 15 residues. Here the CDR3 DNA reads TGTGCCAGCAGTCCGACAGGTTACGAAATACCTATCCAGTATTTT. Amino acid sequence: CASSPTGYEIPIQYF.

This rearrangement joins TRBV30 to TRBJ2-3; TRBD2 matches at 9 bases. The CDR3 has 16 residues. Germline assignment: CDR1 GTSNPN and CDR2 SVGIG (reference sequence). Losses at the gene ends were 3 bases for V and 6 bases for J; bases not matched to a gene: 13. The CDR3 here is CAWRALGGRARDTQYF. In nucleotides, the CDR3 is TGTGCCTGGAGGGCCCTTGGCGGGAGGGCCCGGGATACGCAGTATTTT.

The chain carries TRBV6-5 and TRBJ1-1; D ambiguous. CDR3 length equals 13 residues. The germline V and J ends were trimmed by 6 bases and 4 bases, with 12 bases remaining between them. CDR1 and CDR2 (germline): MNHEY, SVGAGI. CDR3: CASSNTEGTEAFF. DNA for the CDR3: TGTGCCAGCAGCAACACAGAGGGCACTGAAGCTTTCTTT.

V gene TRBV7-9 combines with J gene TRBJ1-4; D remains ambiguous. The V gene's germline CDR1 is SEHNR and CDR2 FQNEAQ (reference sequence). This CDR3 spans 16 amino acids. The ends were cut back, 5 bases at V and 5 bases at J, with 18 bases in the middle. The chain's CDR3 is CASSPLSLDLNEKLFF. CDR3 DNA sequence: TGTGCCAGCAGCCCACTTTCTCTGGACTTGAATGAAAAACTGTTTTTT.